The 14 T cell receptor beta chains reported below all come from one sample, sequenced in a study of T cell changes during pregnancy in multiple sclerosis. The method was immunoSEQ multiplex PCR; TCRdb's version includes in-frame clones alone and lacks a portion of them. This table holds about 70,000 clones, approximately 94% found once. Sequenced material: peripheral blood, taken in the third trimester of pregnancy. Source of these receptors: a female donor with multiple sclerosis, enrolled in a pregnancy study.

The chain joins TRBV7-2 to TRBJ1-2; a possible D gene is TRBD1 (5 bases). V was clipped by 0 bases and J by 12 bases, with 26 bases between them. CDR3 size: 17 residues. In germline, CDR1 is SGHTA, CDR2 FQGNSA. The DNA for the CDR3 is TGTGCCAGCAGCTTAGCTTCGCCACGGACAAAGCCCTCCGTTCACACCTTC. It encodes CASSLASPRTKPSVHTF.

The chain carries TRBV7-2 and TRBJ2-1; weak D call: TRBD2 (6 bases). V lost 2 bases and J 2 bases, leaving 13 bases between the germline ends. This CDR3 is 16 amino acids long. CDR1 and CDR2 (germline): SGHTA, FQGNSA. The CDR3 region is CASSLFAGSAYNEQFF. The DNA of the CDR3 is TGTGCCAGCAGCTTATTCGCGGGGTCAGCCTACAATGAGCAGTTCTTC. Filled out from reference TRBV7-2 and TRBJ2-1, the complete variable domain reads GAGVSQSPSNKVTEKGKDVELRCDPISGHTALYWYRQSLGQGLEFLIYFQGNSAPDKSGLPSDRFSAERTGGSVSTLTIQRTQQEDSAVYLCASSLFAGSAYNEQFFGPGTRLTVL.

The rearrangement joins TRBV4-2 to TRBJ2-3; D possibly corresponds to TRBD2 (5 bases). CDR1 is LGHNA, CDR2 YNFKEQ, per germline. Between the trimmed V and J ends, which lost 0 bases and 3 bases, there was a span of 10 bases. CDR3 length: 15 residues. For the CDR3, the DNA is TGTGCCAGCAGCCAAGATGAGGGTAGAACAGATACGCAGTATTTT. Translating gives CASSQDEGRTDTQYF.

This clone was picked up one time. The chain joins TRBV7-2 to TRBJ2-5; 9 bases are shared with TRBD2. V lost 1 base and J lost 2; bases outside the gene matches: 8. This CDR3 comprises 17 residues. From germline, CDR1 is SGHTA and CDR2 FQGNSA. CDR3 amino acids: CASSLGLASGAQETQYF. In DNA form, the CDR3 reads TGTGCCAGCAGCTTAGGCTTGGCTAGCGGGGCACAAGAGACCCAGTACTTC.

The chain couples TRBV11-2 to TRBJ2-1, with 8 bases lining up with TRBD2. V lost 5 bases and J lost 4; bases outside the gene matches: 4. The CDR3 has 14 amino acids. The germline CDR1 and CDR2 sequences are SGHAT and FQNNGV. The CDR3 DNA is TGTGCCAGCAGCGAAACTAGCGGTTACAATGAGCAGTTCTTC. It translates to CASSETSGYNEQFF.

The chain carries TRBV4-3 and TRBJ2-3; 14 bases agree with TRBD2. CDR1 and CDR2 from the germline V gene are LGHNA and YSLEER. V shed 4 bases, J shed 5 bases, and the junction held 20 bases outside the gene matches. This CDR3 is 21 amino acids long. Here the CDR3 DNA reads TGCGCCAGCAGCCTGAACGCCGGGACTAGCGGGGGCGCCCCCTTGGGAGATACGCAGTATTTT. This codes for CASSLNAGTSGGAPLGDTQYF.

The chain uses TRBV5-1 and TRBJ2-5; 9 bases line up with TRBD2. Unmatched junction bases numbered 13, after V lost 8 bases and J lost 5 bases. The CDR3 contains 15 residues. Per the germline V gene, CDR1 is SGHRS and CDR2 is YFSETQ. The CDR3 sequence is CASSIWRGGPETQYF. The CDR3 nucleotides read TGCGCCAGTTCGATATGGCGGGGGGGCCCGGAGACCCAGTACTTC.

As DNA, the CDR3 is TGTGCCAGCAGTGACTTCGTCGGGGGGAGCCAGCCCCAGCATTTT. Its translation: CASSDFVGGSQPQHF. The chain couples TRBV2 to TRBJ1-5; tentatively, D is TRBD1 (5 bases). The germline gives CDR1 SNHLY, CDR2 FYNNEI. This CDR3 comprises 15 residues. The V gene lost 3 bases and the J gene lost 7 bases, with 16 bases spanning the gap. The variable domain in full, with the rest retrieved from reference TRBV2 and TRBJ1-5, is EPEVTQTPSHQVTQMGQEVILRCVPISNHLYFYWYRQILGQKVEFLVSFYNNEISEKSEIFDDQFSVERPDGSNFTLKIRSTKLEDSAMYFCASSDFVGGSQPQHFGDGTRLSIL.

V usage is TRBV2 and J usage is TRBJ2-3; TRBD2 matches 16 bases. The CDR3 covers 16 residues. V was clipped by 6 bases and J by 4 bases; unmatched bases: 4. The V gene's germline CDR1 is SNHLY and CDR2 FYNNEI. The CDR3 loop is CASRGTSGGVSDTQYF. CDR3 sequence (DNA): TGTGCCAGCAGGGGGACTAGCGGGGGGGTTTCAGATACGCAGTATTTT.

This chain joins TRBV6-1 and TRBJ2-7; 9 bases map to TRBD2. Germline-derived CDR1 and CDR2 are MNHNS and SASEGT. The length of the CDR3 is 13 residues. The trim removed 3 bases at V and 13 bases at J, leaving 10 bases unmatched. The CDR3 is CASSEIGGGAGYF. For the CDR3, the DNA is TGTGCCAGCAGTGAGATTGGCGGGGGGGCCGGATACTTC.

The V and J genes are TRBV5-6 and TRBJ1-2; 9 bases align to TRBD1. CDR3 length: 15 amino acids. The junction had 8 bases not matched to a gene; V was cut back by 4 bases and J by 4 bases. CDR1 is SGHDT, CDR2 YYEEEE, per germline. CDR3 DNA: TGTGCCAGCAGCCCACCGGGACAGGGTTTCTATGGCTACACCTTC. Translation gives CASSPPGQGFYGYTF.

This chain links TRBV18 with TRBJ1-5, with D uncertain. Trimming took off 6 bases at V and 0 bases at J, with 9 bases between the two ends. Germline assignment: CDR1 KGHSH and CDR2 LQKENI. This CDR3 has 14 amino acids. The CDR3 coding sequence is TGTGCCAGCTCCCCCGTATATAGCAATCAGCCCCAGCATTTT. Translation: CASSPVYSNQPQHF.

V is TRBV19 and J is TRBJ1-6; 7 bases match TRBD1. CDR3 size: 14 residues. Per the germline V gene, CDR1 is LNHDA and CDR2 is SQIVND (reference sequence). J lost 7 bases, V lost 0 bases, and 0 bases had no gene match. The CDR3 nucleotides read TGTGCCAGTAGTATAGACAGGGGGAATTCACCCCTCCACTTT. Amino acids: CASSIDRGNSPLHF. The variable domain in full, completed from reference TRBV19 and TRBJ1-6, reads DGGITQSPKYLFRKEGQNVTLSCEQNLNHDAMYWYRQDPGQGLRLIYYSQIVNDFQKGDIAEGYSVSREKKESFPLTVTSAQKNPTAFYLCASSIDRGNSPLHFGNGTRLTVT.

The genes are TRBV7-2 and TRBJ2-7; 9 nucleotides line up with TRBD1. V lost 5 bases, J lost 4 bases, and 9 bases stayed unmatched. The CDR3 is 15 amino acids. Germline CDR1 SGHTA, CDR2 FQGNSA. CDR3 nucleotide sequence: TGTGCCAGCAGCGTGACAGGGGGGCCGGCTTACGAGCAGTACTTC. It specifies CASSVTGGPAYEQYF.